This TCR beta chain is from a study of T cell changes during pregnancy in multiple sclerosis. Assay: immunoSEQ multiplex PCR; the TCRdb copy retains only in-frame clones and omits some. The table shows approximately 60,000 clones, with around 90% occurring only once. The CDR3 covers 16 residues. The germline gives CDR1 KGHSH, CDR2 LQKENI. V lost 2 bases, J lost 4 bases, and 8 bases stayed unmatched. The rearrangement joins TRBV18 to TRBJ1-1, with TRBD1 identical over 9 bases. The TCR comes from a female donor in good health, enrolled as a control in a pregnancy study. Here the sequenced sample was peripheral blood, taken in the third trimester of pregnancy. Here the CDR3 reads CASSPRDRVRLTEAFF. CDR3 nucleotide sequence: TGTGCCAGCTCACCAAGGGACAGGGTCCGACTCACTGAAGCTTTCTTT.